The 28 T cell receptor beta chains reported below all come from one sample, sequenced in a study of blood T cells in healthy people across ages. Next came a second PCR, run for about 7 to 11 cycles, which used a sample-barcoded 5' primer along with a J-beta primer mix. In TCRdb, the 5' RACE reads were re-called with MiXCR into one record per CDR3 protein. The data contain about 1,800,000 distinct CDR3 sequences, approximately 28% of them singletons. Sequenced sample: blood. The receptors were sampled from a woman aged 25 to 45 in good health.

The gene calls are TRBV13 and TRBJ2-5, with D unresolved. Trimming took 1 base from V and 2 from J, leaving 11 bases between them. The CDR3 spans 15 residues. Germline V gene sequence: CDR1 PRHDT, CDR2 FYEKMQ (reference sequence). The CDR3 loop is CASSLAVGKQETQYF. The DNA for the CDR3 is TGTGCCAGCAGCTTAGCAGTGGGGAAACAAGAGACCCAGTACTTC.

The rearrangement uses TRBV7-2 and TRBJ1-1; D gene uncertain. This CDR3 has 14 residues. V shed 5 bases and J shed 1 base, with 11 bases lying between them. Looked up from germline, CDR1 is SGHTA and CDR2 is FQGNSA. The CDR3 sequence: CASSEVHRNTEAFF. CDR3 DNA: TGTGCCAGCAGCGAAGTTCACCGGAACACTGAAGCTTTCTTT.

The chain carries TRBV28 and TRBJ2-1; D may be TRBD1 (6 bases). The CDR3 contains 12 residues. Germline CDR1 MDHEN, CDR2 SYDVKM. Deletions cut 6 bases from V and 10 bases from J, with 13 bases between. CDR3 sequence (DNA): TGTGCCAGCAGCCGAGGGGGATGGGAGCAGTTCTTC. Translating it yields CASSRGGWEQFF.

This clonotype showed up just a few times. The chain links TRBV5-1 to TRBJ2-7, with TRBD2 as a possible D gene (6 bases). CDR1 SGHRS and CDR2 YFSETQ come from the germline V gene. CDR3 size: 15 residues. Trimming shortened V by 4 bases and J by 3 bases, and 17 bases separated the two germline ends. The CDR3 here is CASSPLGGIGYEQYF. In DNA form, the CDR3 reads TGCGCCAGCAGCCCACTGGGCGGGATCGGCTACGAGCAGTACTTC.

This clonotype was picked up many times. The CDR3: CSVEPQGAQGETQYF. As DNA, the CDR3 is TGCAGCGTGGAACCTCAGGGGGCGCAGGGAGAGACCCAGTACTTC. The chain combines TRBV29-1 with TRBJ2-5; TRBD1 matches at 8 bases. J gave up 4 bases and V 6 bases, and 13 bases lay outside the gene matches. The germline CDR1 and CDR2 sequences are SQVTM and ANQGSEA. CDR3 size: 15 residues. The full variable domain, its missing parts supplied by reference TRBV29-1 and TRBJ2-5, is SAVISQKPSRDICQRGTSLTIQCQVDSQVTMMFWYRQQPGQSLTLIATANQGSEATYESGFVIDKFPISRPNLTFSTLTVSNMSPEDSSIYLCSVEPQGAQGETQYFGPGTRLLVL.

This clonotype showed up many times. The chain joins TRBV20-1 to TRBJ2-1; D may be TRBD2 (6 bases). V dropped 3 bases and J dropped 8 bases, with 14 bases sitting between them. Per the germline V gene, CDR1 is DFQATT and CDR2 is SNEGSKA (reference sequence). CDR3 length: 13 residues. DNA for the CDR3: TGCAGTGCTAGTTACGGGCGGGGAGATGAGCAGTTCTTC. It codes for CSASYGRGDEQFF.

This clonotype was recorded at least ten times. The CDR3 loop reads CASMTAEETQYF. CDR3 nucleotide sequence: TGTGCCAGCATGACAGCTGAAGAGACCCAGTACTTC. This sequence joins TRBV28 and TRBJ2-5, with D possibly TRBD1 on 5 matching bases. The length of the CDR3 is 12 residues. The V end lost 7 bases, the J end lost 3 bases, and 9 bases lay between the germline ends. Germline-derived CDR1 and CDR2 are MDHEN and SYDVKM.

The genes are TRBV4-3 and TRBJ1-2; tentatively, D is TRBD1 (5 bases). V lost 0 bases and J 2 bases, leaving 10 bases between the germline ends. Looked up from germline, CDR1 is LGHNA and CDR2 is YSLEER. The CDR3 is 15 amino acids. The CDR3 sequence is CASSQDVGGNYGYTF. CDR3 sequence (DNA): TGCGCCAGCAGCCAAGATGTTGGGGGGAACTATGGCTACACCTTC.

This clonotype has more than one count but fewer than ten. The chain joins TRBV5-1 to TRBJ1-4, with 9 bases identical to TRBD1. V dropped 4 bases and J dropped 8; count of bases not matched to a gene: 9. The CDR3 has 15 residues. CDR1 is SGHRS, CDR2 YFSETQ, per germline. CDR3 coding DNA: TGCGCCAGCAGCCCCGAGGGGGGACAGGGAGAAAAACTGTTTTTT. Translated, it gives CASSPEGGQGEKLFF.

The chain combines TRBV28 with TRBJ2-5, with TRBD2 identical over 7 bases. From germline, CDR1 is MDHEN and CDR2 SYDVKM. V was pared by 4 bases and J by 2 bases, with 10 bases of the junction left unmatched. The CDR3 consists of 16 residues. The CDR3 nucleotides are TGTGCCAGCAGTTCTCCGGCTAGCGGATCACAAGAGACCCAGTACTTC. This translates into CASSSPASGSQETQYF.

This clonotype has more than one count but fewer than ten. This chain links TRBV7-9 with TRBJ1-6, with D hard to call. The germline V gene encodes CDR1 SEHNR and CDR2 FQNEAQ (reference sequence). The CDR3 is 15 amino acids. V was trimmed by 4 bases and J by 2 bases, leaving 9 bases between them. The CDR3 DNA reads TGTGCCAGCAGCTCCGACATACCCTATAATTCACCCCTCCACTTT. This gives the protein CASSSDIPYNSPLHF.

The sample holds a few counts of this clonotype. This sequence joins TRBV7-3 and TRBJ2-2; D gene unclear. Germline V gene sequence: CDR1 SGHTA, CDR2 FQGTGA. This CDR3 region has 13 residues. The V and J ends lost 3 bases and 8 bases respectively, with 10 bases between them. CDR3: CASSLSGQGELFF. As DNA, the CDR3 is TGTGCCAGCAGCTTGTCTGGTCAAGGGGAGCTGTTTTTT.

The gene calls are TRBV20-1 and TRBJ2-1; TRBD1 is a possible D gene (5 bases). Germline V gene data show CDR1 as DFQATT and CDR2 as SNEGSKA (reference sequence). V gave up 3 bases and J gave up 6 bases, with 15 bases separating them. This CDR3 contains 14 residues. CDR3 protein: CSASFGHPGNEQFF. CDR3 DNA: TGCAGTGCTAGTTTTGGACATCCTGGCAATGAGCAGTTCTTC.

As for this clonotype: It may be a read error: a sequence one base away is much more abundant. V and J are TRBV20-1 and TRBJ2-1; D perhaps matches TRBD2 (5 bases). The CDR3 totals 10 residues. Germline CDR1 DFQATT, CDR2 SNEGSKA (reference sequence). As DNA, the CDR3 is TGCAGTGGGGAGATCAATGGGCAGTTCTTC. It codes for CSGEINGQFF.

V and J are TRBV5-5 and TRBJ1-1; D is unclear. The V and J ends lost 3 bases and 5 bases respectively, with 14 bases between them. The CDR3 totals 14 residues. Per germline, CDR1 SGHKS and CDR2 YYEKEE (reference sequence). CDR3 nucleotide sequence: TGTGCCAGCAGCTCCCCTATTGAGTCGACTGAAGCTTTCTTT. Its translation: CASSSPIESTEAFF. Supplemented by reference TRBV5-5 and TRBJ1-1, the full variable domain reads DAGVTQSPTHLIKTRGQQVTLRCSPISGHKSVSWYQQVLGQGPQFIFQYYEKEERGRGNFPDRFSARQFPNYSSELNVNALLLGDSALYLCASSSPIESTEAFFGQGTRLTVV.

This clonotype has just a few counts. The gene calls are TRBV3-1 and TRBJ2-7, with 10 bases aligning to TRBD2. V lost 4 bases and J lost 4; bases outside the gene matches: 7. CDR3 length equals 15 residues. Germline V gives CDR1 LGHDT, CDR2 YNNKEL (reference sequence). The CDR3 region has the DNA TGTGCCAGCAGCCGCCGGACTAGCGGCTTATACGAGCAGTACTTC. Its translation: CASSRRTSGLYEQYF.

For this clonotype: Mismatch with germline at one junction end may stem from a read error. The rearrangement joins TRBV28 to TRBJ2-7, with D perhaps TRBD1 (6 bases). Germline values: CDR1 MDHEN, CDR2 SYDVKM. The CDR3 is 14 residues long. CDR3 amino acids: CTSSSTGPRDEQYF. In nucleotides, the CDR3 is TGTACCAGCAGTTCGACAGGACCACGCGACGAGCAGTACTTC.

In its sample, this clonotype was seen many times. The CDR3 nucleotides read TGCAGTGCTAGAGAAGGGAGCCTCCAAGAGACCCAGTACTTC. Translation gives CSAREGSLQETQYF. The chain links TRBV20-1 to TRBJ2-5; D is possibly TRBD2 (5 bases). V was shortened by 0 bases and J by 1 base, with 9 bases between the two germline ends. The CDR3 is made up of 14 amino acids. Germline loops: CDR1 DFQATT, CDR2 SNEGSKA (reference sequence).

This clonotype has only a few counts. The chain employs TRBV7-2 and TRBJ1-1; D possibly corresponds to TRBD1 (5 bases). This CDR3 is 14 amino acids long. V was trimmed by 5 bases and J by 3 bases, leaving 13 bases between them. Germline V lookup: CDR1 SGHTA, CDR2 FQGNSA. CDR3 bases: TGTGCCAGCAGCCGCCGACTGACAGACACTGAAGCTTTCTTT. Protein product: CASSRRLTDTEAFF.

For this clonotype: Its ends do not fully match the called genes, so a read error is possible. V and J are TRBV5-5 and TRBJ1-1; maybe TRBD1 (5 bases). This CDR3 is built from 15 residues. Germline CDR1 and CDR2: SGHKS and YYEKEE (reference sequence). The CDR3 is CVSSRPGRLNTEAFF. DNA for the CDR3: TGTGTCAGCAGCCGACCGGGACGACTGAACACTGAAGCTTTCTTT.

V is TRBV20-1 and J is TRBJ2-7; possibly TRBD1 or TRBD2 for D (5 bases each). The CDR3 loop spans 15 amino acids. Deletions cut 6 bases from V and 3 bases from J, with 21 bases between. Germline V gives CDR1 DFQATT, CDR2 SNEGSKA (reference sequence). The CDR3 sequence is CSANPGGRTRYEQYF. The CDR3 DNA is TGCAGTGCCAATCCTGGGGGAAGAACTCGCTACGAGCAGTACTTC.

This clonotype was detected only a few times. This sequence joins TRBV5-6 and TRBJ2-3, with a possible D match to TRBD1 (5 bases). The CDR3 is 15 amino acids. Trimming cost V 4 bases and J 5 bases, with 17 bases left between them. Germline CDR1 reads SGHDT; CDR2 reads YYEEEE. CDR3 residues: CASSPSGQGVDTQYF. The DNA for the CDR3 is TGTGCCAGCAGCCCCTCCGGTCAGGGCGTAGATACGCAGTATTTT.

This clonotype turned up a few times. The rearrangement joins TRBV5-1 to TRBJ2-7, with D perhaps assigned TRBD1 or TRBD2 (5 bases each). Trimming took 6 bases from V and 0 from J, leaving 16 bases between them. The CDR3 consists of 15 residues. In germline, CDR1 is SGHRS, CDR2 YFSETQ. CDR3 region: CASTTGTLRSYEQYF. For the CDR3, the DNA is TGCGCCAGCACAACCGGGACGCTCCGCTCCTACGAGCAGTACTTC.

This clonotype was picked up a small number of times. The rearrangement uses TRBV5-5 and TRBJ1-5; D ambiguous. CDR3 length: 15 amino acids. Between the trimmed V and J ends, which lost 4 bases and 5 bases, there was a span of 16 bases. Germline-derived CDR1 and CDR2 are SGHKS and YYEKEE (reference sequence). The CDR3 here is CASSRAAEGYQPQHF. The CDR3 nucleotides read TGTGCCAGCAGCCGCGCCGCGGAAGGGTATCAGCCCCAGCATTTT.

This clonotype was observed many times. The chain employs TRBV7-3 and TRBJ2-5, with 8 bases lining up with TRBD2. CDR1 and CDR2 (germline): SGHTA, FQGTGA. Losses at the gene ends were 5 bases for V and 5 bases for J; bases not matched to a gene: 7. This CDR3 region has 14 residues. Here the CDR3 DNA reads TGTGCCAGCAGCCCTGCCGGCGGGGGGGAGACCCAGTACTTC. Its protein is CASSPAGGGETQYF.

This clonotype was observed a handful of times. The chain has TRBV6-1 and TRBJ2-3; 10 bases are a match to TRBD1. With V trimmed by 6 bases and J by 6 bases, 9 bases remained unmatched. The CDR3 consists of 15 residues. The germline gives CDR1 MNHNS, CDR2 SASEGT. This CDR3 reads CASRRDRGAADTQYF. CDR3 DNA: TGTGCCAGCAGACGGGACAGGGGAGCGGCGGATACGCAGTATTTT.

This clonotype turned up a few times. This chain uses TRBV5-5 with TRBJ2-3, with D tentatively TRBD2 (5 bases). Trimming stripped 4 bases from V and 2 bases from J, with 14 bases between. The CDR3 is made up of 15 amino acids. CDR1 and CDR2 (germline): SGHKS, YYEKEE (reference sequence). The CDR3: CASSAQWRVTDTQYF. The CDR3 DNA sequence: TGTGCCAGCAGCGCCCAATGGCGGGTCACAGATACGCAGTATTTT.

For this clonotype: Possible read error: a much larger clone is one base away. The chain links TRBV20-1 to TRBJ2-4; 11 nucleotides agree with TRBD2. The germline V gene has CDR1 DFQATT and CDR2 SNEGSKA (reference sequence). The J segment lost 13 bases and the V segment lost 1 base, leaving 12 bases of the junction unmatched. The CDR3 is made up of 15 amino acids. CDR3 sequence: CSARALAGDYNEQYF. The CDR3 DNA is TGCAGTGCTAGAGCACTAGCGGGGGACTACAATGAGCAGTACTTC.